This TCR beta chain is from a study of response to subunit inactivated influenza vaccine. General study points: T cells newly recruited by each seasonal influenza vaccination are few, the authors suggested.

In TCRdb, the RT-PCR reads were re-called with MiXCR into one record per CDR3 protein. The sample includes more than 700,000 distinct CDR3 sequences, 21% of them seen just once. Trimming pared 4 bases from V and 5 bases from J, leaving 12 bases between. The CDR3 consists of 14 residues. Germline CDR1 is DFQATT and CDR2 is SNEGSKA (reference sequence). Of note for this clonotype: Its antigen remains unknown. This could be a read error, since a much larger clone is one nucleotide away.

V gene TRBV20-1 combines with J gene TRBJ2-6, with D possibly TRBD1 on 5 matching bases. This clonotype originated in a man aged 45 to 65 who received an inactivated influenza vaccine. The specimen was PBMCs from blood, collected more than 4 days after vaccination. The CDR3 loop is CSATQGPRANVLTF. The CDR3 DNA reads TGCAGTGCTACCCAGGGTCCCAGGGCCAACGTCCTGACTTTC.